These 19 T cell receptor beta chains were all obtained from the same sample, sequenced in a study of T cells in Graves' hyperthyroidism and ophthalmopathy (dated by TCRdb to about 2019). Libraries were built with multiplex PCR. The reads were generated on an Illumina HiSeq 2000. The TCR beta CDR3 regions were amplified from RNA transcripts. For the first round of RT-PCR on the TCR CDR3, the HTBI primer set was used together with the Qiagen OneStep RT-PCR kit. TCRdb ran its own pipeline on the public reads, namely fastp trimming at Q25 and MiXCR clone calling, and kept in-frame beta chains. Identical CDR3 proteins give one entry, which carries the most common genes and DNA. This sample gives 400,000 or so distinct CDR3 sequences in total; around 15% of them show up just once. Of the sample, around a fifth is held by the ten largest clones. Sequencing input: blood. These receptors were obtained from a woman aged 25-40 years with Graves' ophthalmopathy.

Points on this clonotype: At one boundary the junction diverges from the germline segment, which might be a read error. The chain recombines TRBV5-6 with TRBJ2-7; unclear D gene. Germline CDR1 reads SGHDT; CDR2 reads YYEEEE. The CDR3 sequence is 12 residues long. For the CDR3, the DNA is TGTGCCAGCAGCTCTCACTCCTACGAGCAGAACTTC. It specifies CASSSHSYEQNF.

This clonotype came up a few times. CDR3 sequence: CATSVTGTQTGELFF. The CDR3 DNA follows: TGTGCCACCAGTGTGACCGGGACCCAAACCGGGGAGCTGTTTTTT. V gene TRBV15 combines with J gene TRBJ2-2; D may correspond to TRBD1 or TRBD2 (5 bases each). V was shortened by 6 bases and J by 5 bases, with 16 bases between the two germline ends. The CDR3 sequence is 15 residues long. The germline V gene has CDR1 LNHNV and CDR2 YYDKDF (reference sequence). Looking up the rest from reference TRBV15 and TRBJ2-2 gives the full variable domain: DAMVIQNPRYQVTQFGKPVTLSCSQTLNHNVMYWYQQKSSQAPKLLFHYYDKDFNNEADTPDNFQSRRPNTSFCFLDIRSPGLGDTAMYLCATSVTGTQTGELFFGEGSRLTVL.

This clonotype was observed many times. This chain joins TRBV20-1 and TRBJ1-1; D unresolved. The CDR3 sequence is 13 residues long. Germline CDR1 DFQATT, CDR2 SNEGSKA (reference sequence). V was trimmed by 0 bases and J by 4 bases, leaving 9 bases between them. The DNA for the CDR3 is TGCAGTGCTAGAGATCGTAGACCCACTGAAGCTTTCTTT. It codes for CSARDRRPTEAFF.

This clonotype was seen more than once but under ten times. The chain is built from TRBV6-1 and TRBJ2-3, with a tentative D call TRBD2 (5 bases). Trimming left V 5 bases short and J 2 bases short, with 20 bases between. This CDR3 contains 17 residues. The germline gives CDR1 MNHNS, CDR2 SASEGT. DNA of the CDR3: TGTGCCAGCAGTTACCCCCCTAACGGACTGAACACAGATACGCAGTATTTT. It yields the protein CASSYPPNGLNTDTQYF.

This clonotype was detected a few times. The CDR3 nucleotides read TGTGCCAGCAGTGAAGTTGGGGTTATTACCGGGGAGCTGTTTTTT. Amino acid sequence: CASSEVGVITGELFF. V is TRBV6-1 and J is TRBJ2-2; D unclear. The V gene's germline CDR1 is MNHNS and CDR2 SASEGT. The CDR3 consists of 15 residues. Between the trimmed V and J ends, which lost 1 base and 5 bases, there was a span of 11 bases.

This clonotype was seen just once. The chain joins TRBV20-1 to TRBJ2-5, with a weak D call TRBD2 (5 bases). CDR3 length: 12 residues. Trimming cost V 3 bases and J 9 bases, with 14 bases left between them. Looked up from germline, CDR1 is DFQATT and CDR2 is SNEGSKA (reference sequence). CDR3 nucleotide sequence: TGCAGTGCTAGTCGGGGAATGAATGCCCAGTACTTC. Protein sequence: CSASRGMNAQYF.

This clonotype was counted many times. Relative to the germline gene, one junction end is altered; a read error may explain this. This chain links TRBV28 with TRBJ2-7; no firm D call. The CDR3 spans 15 residues. CDR1 is MDHEN and CDR2 is SYDVKM in the germline V gene. The CDR3 DNA follows: TGTGCCAGCAGTATATGGTCCCCCTTCACGTACGAGCAGTACTTC. It is translated as CASSIWSPFTYEQYF.

The rearrangement links TRBV9 to TRBJ2-3; a weak D match, TRBD1 (5 bases). With 3 bases removed from V and 4 bases from J, the gap between germline ends came to 15 bases. CDR3 size: 15 residues. From germline, CDR1 is SGDLS and CDR2 YYNGEE. The CDR3 is CASSAHAGFSDTQYF. The CDR3 nucleotides are TGTGCCAGCAGCGCGCACGCAGGGTTTTCAGATACGCAGTATTTT.

Remarks on this clonotype: This may stem from a read error, because a much larger clone lies one nucleotide away. The chain recombines TRBV6-5 with TRBJ1-1; no firm D call. The germline V gene encodes CDR1 MNHEY and CDR2 SVGAGI. CDR3 size: 13 residues. The CDR3 loop is CASSYSSLSQALF. The CDR3 nucleotides are TGTGCCAGCAGTTACTCCTCCCTCAGTCAAGCTCTCTTT.

This clonotype showed up many times. The chain carries TRBV2 and TRBJ2-3, with TRBD1 matching 7 bases. V trimming: 5 bases; J trimming: 3 bases; junction bases outside the gene matches: 8. This CDR3 comprises 15 residues. CDR1 SNHLY and CDR2 FYNNEI come from the germline V gene. CDR3 DNA sequence: TGTGCCAGCAGTTACAGGGGTATTGGAACAGATACGCAGTATTTT. Translating it yields CASSYRGIGTDTQYF.

Ten or more counts support this clonotype. V and J are TRBV28 and TRBJ1-2; D is perhaps TRBD1 (5 bases). V gave up 8 bases and J gave up 5 bases, with 24 bases separating them. CDR3 length equals 16 residues. Germline lookup yields CDR1 MDHEN and CDR2 SYDVKM. The CDR3 region is CASAIRGRGLGYGYTF. CDR3 in DNA: TGTGCCAGCGCAATTCGGGGGAGAGGGTTAGGGTATGGCTACACCTTC.

This clonotype has just a few counts. The J gene is TRBJ1-3, the V gene TRBV28; D is unresolved. CDR1 is MDHEN and CDR2 is SYDVKM in the germline V gene. The V end was cut by 5 bases, the J end by 0 bases, with 11 bases between. This CDR3 has 15 residues. The CDR3 bases are TGTGCCAGCAGTGAAGACTCCTACTCTGGAAACACCATATATTTT. This gives the protein CASSEDSYSGNTIYF.

The chain has TRBV12-3 or TRBV12-4 and TRBJ2-3; 15 bases match TRBD2. The CDR3 is made up of 17 amino acids. J lost 4 bases, V lost 4 bases, and 6 bases had no gene match. The CDR3 DNA sequence: TGTGCCAGCAGTTCCGGACTAGCGGGGGGGAGGGCAGATACGCAGTATTTT. As protein: CASSSGLAGGRADTQYF.

The chain combines TRBV6-1 with TRBJ2-1; 9 bases fit TRBD1. This CDR3 comprises 14 residues. Trimming at V came to 6 bases and at J to 4 bases, leaving 4 bases not matched to a gene. CDR1 and CDR2 from the germline V gene are MNHNS and SASEGT. In nucleotides, the CDR3 is TGTGCCAGCAGGAGGACAGGGGCTTACAATGAGCAGTTCTTC. Translating gives CASRRTGAYNEQFF.

CDR3 sequence (DNA): TGTGCCAGCAGTGAGGCCGGGACAGGGCAAGCTTTCTTT. Translated: CASSEAGTGQAFF. The genes are TRBV6-4 and TRBJ1-1, with 9 nucleotides matching TRBD1. This CDR3 comprises 13 residues. The J segment lost 9 bases and the V segment lost 3 bases, leaving 5 bases of the junction unmatched. The germline CDR1 and CDR2 sequences are MRHNA and SNTAGT.

In its sample, this clonotype was seen a few times. The rearrangement links TRBV28 to TRBJ1-5; D not certain. Germline V lookup: CDR1 MDHEN, CDR2 SYDVKM. V dropped 5 bases and J dropped 5 bases, with 7 bases sitting between them. The CDR3 is made up of 12 amino acids. The CDR3 DNA reads as TGTGCCAGCAGTGGGGAATATCAGCCCCAGCATTTT. Protein product: CASSGEYQPQHF.

This clonotype was recorded a few times. The rearrangement links TRBV5-1 to TRBJ1-1; D gene unclear. CDR3 size: 15 residues. Germline CDR1 and CDR2: SGHRS and YFSETQ. The V end was cut by 0 bases, the J end by 2 bases, with 11 bases between. The CDR3 nucleotides read TGCGCCAGCAGCTTGGAGCCAGATGAAAACACTGAAGCTTTCTTT. This codes for CASSLEPDENTEAFF.

This clonotype was detected only a few times. The chain recombines TRBV7-2 with TRBJ1-2; D gene unclear. The CDR3 has 13 residues. With 6 bases removed from V and 1 base from J, the gap between germline ends came to 9 bases. CDR1 and CDR2 (germline): SGHTA, FQGNSA. The DNA of the CDR3 is TGTGCCAGCAGGGAAACAGTTAACTATGGCTACACCTTC. Amino acid sequence: CASRETVNYGYTF. The whole variable domain, remainder taken from reference TRBV7-2 and TRBJ1-2, is GAGVSQSPSNKVTEKGKDVELRCDPISGHTALYWYRQSLGQGLEFLIYFQGNSAPDKSGLPSDRFSAERTGGSVSTLTIQRTQQEDSAVYLCASRETVNYGYTFGSGTRLTVV.

This clonotype was picked up a small number of times. The chain recombines TRBV20-1 with TRBJ1-2, with D possibly matching TRBD1 (6 bases). CDR3 length equals 13 residues. V was cut by 3 bases and J by 3 bases, with 11 bases left in between. Germline lookup yields CDR1 DFQATT and CDR2 SNEGSKA (reference sequence). CDR3 bases: TGCAGTGCTAGGAGTAGGGGGGACTATGGCTACACCTTC. Residues: CSARSRGDYGYTF.